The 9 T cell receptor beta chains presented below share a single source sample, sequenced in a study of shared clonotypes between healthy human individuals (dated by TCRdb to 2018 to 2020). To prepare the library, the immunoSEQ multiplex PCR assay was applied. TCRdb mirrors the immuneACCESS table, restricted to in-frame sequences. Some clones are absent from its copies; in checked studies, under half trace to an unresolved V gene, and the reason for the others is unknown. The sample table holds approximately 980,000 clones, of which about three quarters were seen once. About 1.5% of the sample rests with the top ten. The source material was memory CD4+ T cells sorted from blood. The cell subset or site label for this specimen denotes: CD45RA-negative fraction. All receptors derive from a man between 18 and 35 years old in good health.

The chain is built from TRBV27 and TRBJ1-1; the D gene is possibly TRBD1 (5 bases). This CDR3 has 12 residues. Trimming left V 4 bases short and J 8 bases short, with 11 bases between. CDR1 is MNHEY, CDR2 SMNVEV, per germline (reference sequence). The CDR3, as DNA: TGTGCCAGCAGTTGGGGCGGGGGGGAAGCTTTCTTT. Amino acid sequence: CASSWGGGEAFF.

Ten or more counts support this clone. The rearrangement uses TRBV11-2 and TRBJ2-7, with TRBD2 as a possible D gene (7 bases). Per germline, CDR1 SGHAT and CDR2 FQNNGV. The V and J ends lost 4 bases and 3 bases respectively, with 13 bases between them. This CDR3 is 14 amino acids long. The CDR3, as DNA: TGTGCCAGCAGCTCCCCAGGGGAGGGCTACGAGCAGTACTTC. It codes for CASSSPGEGYEQYF.

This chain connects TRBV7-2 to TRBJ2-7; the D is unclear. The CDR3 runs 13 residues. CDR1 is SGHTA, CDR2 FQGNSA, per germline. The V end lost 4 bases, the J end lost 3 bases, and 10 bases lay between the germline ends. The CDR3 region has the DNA TGTGCCAGCAGCTCTATGGTGAACTACGAGCAGTACTTC. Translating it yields CASSSMVNYEQYF.

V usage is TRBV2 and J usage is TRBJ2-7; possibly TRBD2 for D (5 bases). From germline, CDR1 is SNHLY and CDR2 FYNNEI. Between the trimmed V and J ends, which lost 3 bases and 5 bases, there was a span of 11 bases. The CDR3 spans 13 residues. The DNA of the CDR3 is TGTGCCAGCAGTGAGAGGGAATATAACGAGCAGTACTTC. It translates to CASSEREYNEQYF.

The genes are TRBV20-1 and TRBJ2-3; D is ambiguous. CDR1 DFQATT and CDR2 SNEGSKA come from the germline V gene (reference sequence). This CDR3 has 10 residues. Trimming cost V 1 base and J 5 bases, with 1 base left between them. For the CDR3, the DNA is TGCAGTGCTAGAGTAGATACGCAGTATTTT. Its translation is CSARVDTQYF.

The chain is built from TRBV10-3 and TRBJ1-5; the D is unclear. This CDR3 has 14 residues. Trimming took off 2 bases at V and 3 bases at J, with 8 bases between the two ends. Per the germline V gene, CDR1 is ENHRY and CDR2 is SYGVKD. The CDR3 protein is CAISETGINQPQHF. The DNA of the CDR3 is TGTGCCATCAGTGAGACCGGGATCAATCAGCCCCAGCATTTT.

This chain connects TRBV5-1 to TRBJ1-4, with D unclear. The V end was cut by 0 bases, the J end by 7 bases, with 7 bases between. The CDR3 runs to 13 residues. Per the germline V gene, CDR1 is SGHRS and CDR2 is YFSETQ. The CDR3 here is CASSLGPLEKLFF. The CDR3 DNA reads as TGCGCCAGCAGCTTGGGTCCCCTTGAAAAACTGTTTTTT.

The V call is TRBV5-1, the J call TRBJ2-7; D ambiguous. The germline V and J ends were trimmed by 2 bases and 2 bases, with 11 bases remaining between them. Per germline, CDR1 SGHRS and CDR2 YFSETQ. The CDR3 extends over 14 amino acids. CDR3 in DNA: TGCGCCAGCAGCTTTGAGATGCCCACCTACGAGCAGTACTTC. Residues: CASSFEMPTYEQYF.

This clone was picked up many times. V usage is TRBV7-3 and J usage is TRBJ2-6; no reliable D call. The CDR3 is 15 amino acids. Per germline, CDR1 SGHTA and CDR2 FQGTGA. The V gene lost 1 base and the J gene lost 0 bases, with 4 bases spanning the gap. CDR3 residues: CASSLMTSGANVLTF. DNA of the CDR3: TGTGCCAGCAGCTTAATGACCTCTGGGGCCAACGTCCTGACTTTC.